What follows are 10 T cell receptor beta chains derived from one specimen sequenced in a study of breast tumors, draining lymph nodes, adjacent tissues. The lymph nodes were axillary draining lymph nodes from breast cancer patients. TCRdb processed the multiplex PCR reads anew with MiXCR; each CDR3 protein has one entry. The table lists about 230,000 distinct CDR3 sequences, around 32% of them singletons. Sample: axillary lymph node tissue. These receptors all stem from a female donor with breast cancer. Some clones in this sample may be carry-over from other donors' samples.

In its sample, this clonotype was seen many times. The V call is TRBV2, the J call TRBJ1-5, with TRBD1 as a possible D gene (6 bases). The germline CDR1 and CDR2 sequences are SNHLY and FYNNEI. V was cut by 5 bases and J by 3 bases, with 11 bases left in between. This CDR3 has 14 residues. CDR3: CASSRDKNNQPQHF. CDR3 bases: TGTGCCAGCAGTCGGGACAAAAACAATCAGCCCCAGCATTTT.

In this sample, this clonotype turned up many times. The V call is TRBV7-9, the J call TRBJ1-2, with D unclear. Trimming pared 3 bases from V and 3 bases from J, leaving 8 bases between. The CDR3 spans 13 residues. The germline CDR1 and CDR2 sequences are SEHNR and FQNEAQ (reference sequence). The CDR3 nucleotides are TGTGCCAGCAGCTTCCCCTCTGACTATGGCTACACCTTC. This codes for CASSFPSDYGYTF.

This clonotype was observed a single time. This rearrangement joins TRBV12-3 or TRBV12-4 to TRBJ1-4; D gene uncertain. The CDR3 is 14 amino acids. V shed 2 bases and J shed 8 bases, with 12 bases lying between them. CDR3 DNA sequence: TGTGCCAGCAGTTTAACGGCGGGAGGCGAAAAACTGTTTTTT. It codes for CASSLTAGGEKLFF.

This clonotype was counted at least ten times. V and J are TRBV5-8 and TRBJ2-3, with TRBD2 matching 11 bases. CDR1 is SGHTS, CDR2 YDEGEE, per germline. The junction had 4 bases not matched to a gene; V was cut back by 4 bases and J by 0 bases. The CDR3 is 16 amino acids. The CDR3 DNA reads TGTGCCAGCAGCATGGGACTAGCGGTCAGCACAGATACGCAGTATTTT. Protein sequence: CASSMGLAVSTDTQYF.

This clonotype was seen ten or more times. V is TRBV9 and J is TRBJ1-3; 8 bases agree with TRBD1. The CDR3 is 14 amino acids. Trimming took 3 bases from V and 6 from J; bases not matched to a gene: 5. Germline V gene lookup returns CDR1 SGDLS and CDR2 YYNGEE. CDR3 sequence reads: CASSARDRQNTIYF. The DNA for the CDR3 is TGTGCCAGCAGCGCGAGGGACAGGCAAAACACCATATATTTT.

This clonotype was observed a handful of times. The chain employs TRBV28 and TRBJ1-2; unclear D gene. The CDR3 is made up of 11 amino acids. Germline V gene data show CDR1 as MDHEN and CDR2 as SYDVKM. V was shortened by 9 bases and J by 3 bases, with 8 bases between the two germline ends. CDR3 residues: CASRFHYGYTF. In nucleotides, the CDR3 is TGTGCCAGTCGGTTCCACTATGGCTACACCTTC.

This clonotype has just a few counts. The J gene is TRBJ1-1, the V gene TRBV30, with no clear D. The germline V and J ends were trimmed by 4 bases and 3 bases, with 21 bases remaining between them. Germline V gene lookup returns CDR1 GTSNPN and CDR2 SVGIG (reference sequence). The CDR3 covers 16 residues. The CDR3 nucleotides are TGTGCCTGGAATACCAGGCCCAGCCTCGGTTACACTGAAGCTTTCTTT. As protein: CAWNTRPSLGYTEAFF.

V and J are TRBV29-1 and TRBJ2-3; 12 nucleotides line up with TRBD2. The CDR3 is made up of 16 amino acids. The V gene end was trimmed by 4 bases and the J gene end by 6 bases; junction bases not matched to a gene: 11. Per the germline V gene, CDR1 is SQVTM and CDR2 is ANQGSEA. The DNA for the CDR3 is TGCAGCGTTGGGGGGGCTAGCGGGAGGGCAGGGGATACGCAGTATTTT. Encoded protein: CSVGGASGRAGDTQYF.

This clonotype was observed at least ten times. This chain uses TRBV27 with TRBJ1-6; D might be TRBD1 (6 bases). V was pared by 7 bases and J by 0 bases, with 10 bases between. CDR1 is MNHEY, CDR2 SMNVEV, per germline (reference sequence). CDR3 length: 15 residues. The CDR3 protein is CASKTGSSYNSPLHF. CDR3 DNA: TGTGCCAGCAAGACAGGAAGCTCCTATAATTCACCCCTCCACTTT.

In its sample, this clonotype was seen many times. The rearrangement links TRBV7-6 to TRBJ1-3; maybe TRBD1 (6 bases). This CDR3 is built from 13 residues. Germline values: CDR1 SGHVS, CDR2 FNYEAQ. V lost 8 bases, J lost 0 bases, and 8 bases lay in between. In DNA form, the CDR3 reads TGTGCCAGCGGACAGCGCTCTGGAAACACCATATATTTT. This translates into CASGQRSGNTIYF.